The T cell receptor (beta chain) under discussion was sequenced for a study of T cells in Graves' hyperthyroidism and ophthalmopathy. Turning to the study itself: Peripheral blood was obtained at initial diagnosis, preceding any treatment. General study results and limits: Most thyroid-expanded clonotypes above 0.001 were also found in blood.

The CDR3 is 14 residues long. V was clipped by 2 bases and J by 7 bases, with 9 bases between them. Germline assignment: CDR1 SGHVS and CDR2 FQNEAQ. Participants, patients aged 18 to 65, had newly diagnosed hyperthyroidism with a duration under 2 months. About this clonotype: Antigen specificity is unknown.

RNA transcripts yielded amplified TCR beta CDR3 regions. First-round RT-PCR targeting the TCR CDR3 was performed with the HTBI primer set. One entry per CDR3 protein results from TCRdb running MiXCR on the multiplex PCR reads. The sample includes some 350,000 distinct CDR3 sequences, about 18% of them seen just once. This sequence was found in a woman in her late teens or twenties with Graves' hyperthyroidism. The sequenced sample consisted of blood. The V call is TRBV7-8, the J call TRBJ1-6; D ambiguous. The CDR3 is CASSLIRENSPLHF. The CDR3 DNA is TGTGCCAGCAGCTTAATAAGGGAAAATTCACCCCTCCACTTT.